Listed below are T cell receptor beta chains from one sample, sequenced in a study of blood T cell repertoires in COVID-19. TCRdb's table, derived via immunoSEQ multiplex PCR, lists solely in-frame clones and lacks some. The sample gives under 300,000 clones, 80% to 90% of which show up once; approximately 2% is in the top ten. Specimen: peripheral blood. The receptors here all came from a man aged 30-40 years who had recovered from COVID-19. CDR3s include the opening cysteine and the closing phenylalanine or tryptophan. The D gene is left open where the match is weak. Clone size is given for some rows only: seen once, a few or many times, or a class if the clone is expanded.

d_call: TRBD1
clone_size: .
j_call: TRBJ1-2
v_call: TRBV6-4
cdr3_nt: TGTGCCAGCAGTGGGACAGGGGACTATGGCTACACCTTC
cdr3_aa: CASSGTGDYGYTF

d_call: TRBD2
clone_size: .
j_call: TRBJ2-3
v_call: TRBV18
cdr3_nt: TGTGCCAGCTCACCACCGACTAGCGGGGGGGCAGATACGCAGTATTTT
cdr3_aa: CASSPPTSGGADTQYF

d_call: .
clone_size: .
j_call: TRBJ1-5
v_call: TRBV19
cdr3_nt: TGTGCCAGTAGTACCCAGGGCCACAGGGCCAGCAATCAGCCCCAGCATTTT
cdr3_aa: CASSTQGHRASNQPQHF

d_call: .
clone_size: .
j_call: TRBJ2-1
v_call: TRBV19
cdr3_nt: TGTGCCAGTACCATACAGGGTTTGGATGAGCAGTTCTTC
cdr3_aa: CASTIQGLDEQFF

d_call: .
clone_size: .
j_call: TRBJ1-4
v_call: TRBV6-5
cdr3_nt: TGTGCCAGCAGTTACTCGACAGCCTCAACTAATGAAAAACTGTTTTTT
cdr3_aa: CASSYSTASTNEKLFF

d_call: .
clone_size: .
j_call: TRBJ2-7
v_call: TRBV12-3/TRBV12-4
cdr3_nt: TGTGCCACCAGACTCGACTCCTACGAGCAGTACTTC
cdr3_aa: CATRLDSYEQYF

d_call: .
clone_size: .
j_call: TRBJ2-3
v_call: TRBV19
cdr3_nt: TGTGCCAGTAGTATGGGGCAGGGCACAGATACGCAGTATTTT
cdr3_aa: CASSMGQGTDTQYF

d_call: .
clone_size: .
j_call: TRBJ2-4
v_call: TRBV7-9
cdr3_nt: TGTGCCAGCAGCTTAGTCTTCAGGATGGACATTCAGTACTTC
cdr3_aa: CASSLVFRMDIQYF

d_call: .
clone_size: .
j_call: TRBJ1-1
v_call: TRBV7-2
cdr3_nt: TGTGCCAGCAGCTTCCAGGGGTTGGACACTGAAGCTTTCTTT
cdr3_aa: CASSFQGLDTEAFF

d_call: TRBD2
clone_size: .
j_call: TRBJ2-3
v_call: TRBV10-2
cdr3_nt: TGCGCCAGCAGTGTAGCGGGGCGGGAGGATACGCAGTATTTT
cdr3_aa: CASSVAGREDTQYF

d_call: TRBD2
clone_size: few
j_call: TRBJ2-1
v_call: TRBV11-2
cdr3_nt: TGTGCCAGCAGCTTAGATCTAGCGGGGACTTACTACAATGAGCAGTTCTTC
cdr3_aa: CASSLDLAGTYYNEQFF

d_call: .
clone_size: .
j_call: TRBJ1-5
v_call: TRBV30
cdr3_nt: TGTGCCTGGAGTACGACTTCCCAGCCCCAGCATTTT
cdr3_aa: CAWSTTSQPQHF

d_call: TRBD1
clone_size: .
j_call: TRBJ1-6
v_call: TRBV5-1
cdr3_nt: TGCGCCAGCAGCACCGGGACAGCAGGTGATTATAATTCACCCCTCCACTTT
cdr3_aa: CASSTGTAGDYNSPLHF

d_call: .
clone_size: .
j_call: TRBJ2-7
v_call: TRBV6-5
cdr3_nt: TGTGCCAGCGAATCGAGTTTTTTACTTTACGAGCAGTACTTC
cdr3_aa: CASESSFLLYEQYF

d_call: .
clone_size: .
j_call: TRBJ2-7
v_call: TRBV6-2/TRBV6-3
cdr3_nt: TGTGCCAGCAGTTACTCGTACCCCCTGGGGGGAGGAAACTACGAGCAGTACTTC
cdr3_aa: CASSYSYPLGGGNYEQYF

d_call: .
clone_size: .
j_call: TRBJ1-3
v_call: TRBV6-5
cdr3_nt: TGTGCCAGCAACCCGGGTTCCTCTGGAAACACCATATATTTT
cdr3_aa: CASNPGSSGNTIYF

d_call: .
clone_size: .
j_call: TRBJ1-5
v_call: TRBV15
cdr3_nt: TGTGCCACCAGCCTGGGGGGAGGCTATCAGCCCCAGCATTTT
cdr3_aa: CATSLGGGYQPQHF

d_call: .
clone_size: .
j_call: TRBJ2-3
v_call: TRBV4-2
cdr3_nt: TGTGCCAGCAGCCAAGAGACGGGGGACGCGGGTACGCAGTATTTT
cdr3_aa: CASSQETGDAGTQYF

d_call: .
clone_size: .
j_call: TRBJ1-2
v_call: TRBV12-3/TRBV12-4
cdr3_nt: TGTGCCAGCAGTCAGGGGCTGAGGTATGGCTACACCTTC
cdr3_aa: CASSQGLRYGYTF

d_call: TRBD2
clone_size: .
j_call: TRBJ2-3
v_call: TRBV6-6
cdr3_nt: TGTGCCAGCAGCCACCCTGGGGGGGTGGGAGATACGCAGTATTTT
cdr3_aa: CASSHPGGVGDTQYF

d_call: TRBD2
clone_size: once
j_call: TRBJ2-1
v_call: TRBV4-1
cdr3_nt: TGCGCCAGCAGCCCACCCTTAGCGGGGAGTTACAATGAGCAGTTCTTC
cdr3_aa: CASSPPLAGSYNEQFF

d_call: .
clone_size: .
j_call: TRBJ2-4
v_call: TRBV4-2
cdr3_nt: TGTGCCAGCAGCCAAGACTGGGCCAGGGGGGCGAACATTCAGTACTTC
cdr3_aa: CASSQDWARGANIQYF

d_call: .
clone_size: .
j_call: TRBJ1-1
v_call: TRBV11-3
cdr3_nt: TGTGCCAGCAGCTACAGTAGGAACACTGAAGCTTTCTTT
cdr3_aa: CASSYSRNTEAFF

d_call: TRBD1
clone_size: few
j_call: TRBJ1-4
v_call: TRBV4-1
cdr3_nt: TGCGCCAGCAGCCTGACAGGGGGCCGGCGAGATGAAAAACTGTTTTTT
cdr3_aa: CASSLTGGRRDEKLFF

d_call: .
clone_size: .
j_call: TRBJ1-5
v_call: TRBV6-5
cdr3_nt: TGTGCCAGCAGGGGGGGTTTGAATCAGCCCCAGCATTTT
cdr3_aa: CASRGGLNQPQHF

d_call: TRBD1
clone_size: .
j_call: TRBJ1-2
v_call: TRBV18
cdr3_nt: TGTGCCAGCTCACCACCAAGGGGGACAGAGTCGGCATATGGCTACACCTTC
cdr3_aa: CASSPPRGTESAYGYTF

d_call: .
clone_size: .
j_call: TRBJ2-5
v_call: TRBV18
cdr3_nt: TGTGCCAGCTCACCAGGCCAGGGAGGCGAGACCCAGTACTTC
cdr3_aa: CASSPGQGGETQYF

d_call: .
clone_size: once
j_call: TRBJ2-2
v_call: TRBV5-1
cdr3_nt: TGCGCCAGCAGCTTGCTGGGGGGTTCCCCCGGGGAGCTGTTTTTT
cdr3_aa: CASSLLGGSPGELFF

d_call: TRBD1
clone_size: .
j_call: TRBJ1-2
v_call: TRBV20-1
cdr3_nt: TGCAGTGCCCCAGGGGGTGGCTACACCTTC
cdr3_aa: CSAPGGGYTF

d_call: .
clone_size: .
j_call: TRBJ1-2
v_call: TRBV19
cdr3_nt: TGTGCCAGTAGAGATCAGGAAAGGGGCTATGGCTACACCTTC
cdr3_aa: CASRDQERGYGYTF

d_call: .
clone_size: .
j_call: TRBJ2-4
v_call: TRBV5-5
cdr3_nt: TGTGCCAGCAGCCCAGGCCAAGCCCTAGCCAAAAACATTCAGTACTTC
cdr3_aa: CASSPGQALAKNIQYF

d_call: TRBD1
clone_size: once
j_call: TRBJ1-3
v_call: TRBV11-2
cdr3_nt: TGTGCCAGCAGCCAACAGGGGTTTTATGGAAACACCATATATTTT
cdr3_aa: CASSQQGFYGNTIYF

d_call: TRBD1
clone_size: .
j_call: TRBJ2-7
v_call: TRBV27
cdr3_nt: TGTGCCGGAACGGACAGGGCCCTACCCTACGAGCAGTACTTC
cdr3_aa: CAGTDRALPYEQYF

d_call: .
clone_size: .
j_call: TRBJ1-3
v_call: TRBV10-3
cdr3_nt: TGTGCCATCAGTGAGTCGATGGGGAGCTCTGGAAACACCATATATTTT
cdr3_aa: CAISESMGSSGNTIYF

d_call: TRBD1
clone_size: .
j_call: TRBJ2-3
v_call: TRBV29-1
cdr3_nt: TGCAGCGCTTTGGACAGGGTAGGAGATACGCAGTATTTT
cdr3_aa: CSALDRVGDTQYF

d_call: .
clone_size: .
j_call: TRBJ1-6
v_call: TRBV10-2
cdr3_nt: TGCGCCAGCAGTGAGCCGCAGGGGAGCTCCTATAATTCACCCCTCCACTTT
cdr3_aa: CASSEPQGSSYNSPLHF

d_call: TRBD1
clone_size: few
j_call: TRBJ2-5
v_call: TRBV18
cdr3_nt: TGTGCCAGCTCACCACGGTCGGACAGGGGGCAAGAGACCCAGTACTTC
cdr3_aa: CASSPRSDRGQETQYF

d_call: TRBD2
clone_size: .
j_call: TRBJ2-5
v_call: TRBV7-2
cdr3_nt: TGTGCCAGCAGCTTAGGACTAGCGGGGTTACAAGAGACCCAGTACTTC
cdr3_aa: CASSLGLAGLQETQYF

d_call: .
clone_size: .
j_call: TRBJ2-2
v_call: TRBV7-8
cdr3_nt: TGTGCCAGCAGCTTAGCCCCTCCTGGGCTCACCGGGGAGCTGTTTTTT
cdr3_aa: CASSLAPPGLTGELFF

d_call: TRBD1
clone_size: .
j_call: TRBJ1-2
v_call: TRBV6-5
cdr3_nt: TGTGCCAGCACTCCGGGACAGGGGGCGAGCGATGGCTACACCTTC
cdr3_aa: CASTPGQGASDGYTF